This T cell receptor (beta chain) was sequenced during a study of cytomegalovirus exposure and HLA in healthy donors. Turning to the study itself: Around 200 million T cells yielded more than 95 million unique TCR beta sequences, as an earlier analysis found.

In regard to this clone: Its antigen remains unidentified.

Study-wide points: In a later analysis, common viral pathogens appeared linked to several of the most significant clusters. Follow-up analysis later connected one missense variant in DCLRE1C with trimming of TCR beta V- and J-genes.

The V gene end was trimmed by 2 bases and the J gene end by 9 bases; junction bases not matched to a gene: 4. CDR3 length: 13 residues. Looked up from germline, CDR1 is SGHTA and CDR2 is FQGNSA. The PCR ran on 60 Vbeta and 13 Jbeta primers. Data came from immunoSEQ multiplex PCR; TCRdb stores just in-frame clones and leaves some out. Of under 300,000 clones in the sample, around 90% were seen once. This chain joins TRBV7-2 and TRBJ2-3; 8 positions agree with TRBD2. The sequence was collected from a girl aged 2-9 years in good health and CMV-seronegative. Sequenced material: PBMCs. The CDR3 protein is CASSLTSGFTQYF. CDR3 nucleotide sequence: TGTGCCAGCAGCTTAACTAGCGGATTCACGCAGTATTTT.